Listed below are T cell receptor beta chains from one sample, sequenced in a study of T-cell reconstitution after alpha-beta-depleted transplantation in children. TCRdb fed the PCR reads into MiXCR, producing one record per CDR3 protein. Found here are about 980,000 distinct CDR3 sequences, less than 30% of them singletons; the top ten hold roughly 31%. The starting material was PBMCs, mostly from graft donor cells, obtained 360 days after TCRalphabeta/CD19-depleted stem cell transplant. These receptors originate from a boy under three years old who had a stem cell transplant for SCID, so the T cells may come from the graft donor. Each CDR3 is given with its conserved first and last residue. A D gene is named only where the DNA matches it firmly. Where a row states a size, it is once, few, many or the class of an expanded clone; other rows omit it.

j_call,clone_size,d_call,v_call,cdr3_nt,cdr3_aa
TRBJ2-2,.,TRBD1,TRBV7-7,TGTGCCAGCAGCCAACAGGGGTTAGGGAACACCGGGGAGCTGTTTTTT,CASSQQGLGNTGELFF
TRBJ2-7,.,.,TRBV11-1,TGTGCCAGCAGCTTAGGTCAATTTCGACGGCGCCCTACCTACGAGCAGCACTTC,CASSLGQFRRRPTYEQHF
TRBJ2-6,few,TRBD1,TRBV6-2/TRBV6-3,TGTGCCAGCAGTTACTTCCCCTTATCACAGGGGGCTGGGGCCAACGTCCTGACTTTC,CASSYFPLSQGAGANVLTF
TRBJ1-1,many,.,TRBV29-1,TGCAGCGTTGTAACTCGTACGAACACTGAAGCTTTCTTT,CSVVTRTNTEAFF
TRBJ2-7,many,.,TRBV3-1,TGTGCCAGCAGCCCCCCAGGGGCGCCCTACGAGCAGTACTTC,CASSPPGAPYEQYF
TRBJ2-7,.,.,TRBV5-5,TGTGCCAGCAGTCACGACCGGGGAGGCACAGGGCACGAGCAGTACTTC,CASSHDRGGTGHEQYF
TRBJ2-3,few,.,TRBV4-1,TGCGCCAGCAGCCCCCTACCGGGTTACACAGATACGCAGTATTTT,CASSPLPGYTDTQYF
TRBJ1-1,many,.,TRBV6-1,TGTGCCAGCAGCCACCGGGTTTCCACTGAAGCTTTCTTT,CASSHRVSTEAFF
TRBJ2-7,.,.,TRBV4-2,TGTGCCAGCAGCGCTCCGGGACCGCGGCAGTACTTC,CASSAPGPRQYF
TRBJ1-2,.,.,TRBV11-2,TGTGCCAGCAGCTTAGATAAAGGCTTGCCGGGACATATGAATGGCTACACCTTC,CASSLDKGLPGHMNGYTF
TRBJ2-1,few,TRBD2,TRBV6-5,TGTGCCAGCAGTTACTTAGGACTAGCGGGCTCCAATGAGCAGTTCTTC,CASSYLGLAGSNEQFF
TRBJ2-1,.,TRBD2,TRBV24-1,TGTGCCACCAGTGATTTGGCGGGGGGTGAGCAGTTCTTC,CATSDLAGGEQFF
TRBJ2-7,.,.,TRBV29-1,TGCAGCGTTGCGGGCACAGGCGCGGCGAACTCCTACGAGCAGTACTTC,CSVAGTGAANSYEQYF
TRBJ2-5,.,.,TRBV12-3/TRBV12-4,TGTGCCAGCAGTCCGCGGGCCAGGGGCGAGACCCAGTACTTC,CASSPRARGETQYF
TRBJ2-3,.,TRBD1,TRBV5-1,TGCGCCAGCAGGCGGACAGGGGCCACAGATACGCAGTATTTT,CASRRTGATDTQYF
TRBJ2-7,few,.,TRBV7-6,TGTGCCAGCAGCTTAGCGCCCGACTCTACCTACGAGCAGTACTTC,CASSLAPDSTYEQYF
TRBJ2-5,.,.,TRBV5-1,TGCGCCAGCAGCACCTTCCAAGCCCAAGAGACCCAGTACTTC,CASSTFQAQETQYF
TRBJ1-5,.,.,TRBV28,TGTGCCAGCAGGTTCCGGACGTGGAATCAGCCCCAGCATTTT,CASRFRTWNQPQHF
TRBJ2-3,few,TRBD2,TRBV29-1,TGCAGCGTTGAAAACCCTAGCGGGGGACCCACAGATACGCAGTATTTT,CSVENPSGGPTDTQYF